Listed here are 32 T cell receptor beta chains from one sample, sequenced in a study of Graves' ophthalmopathy and Graves' hyperthyroidism. RNA served as the template for amplifying TCR beta CDR3 regions. First-round RT-PCR employed HTBI primers, with a second-round multiplex PCR after it. TCRdb passed the multiplex PCR reads through MiXCR, listing each CDR3 protein once. The table lists about 210,000 distinct CDR3 sequences, 25% to 30% of them singletons. Input material: peripheral blood. These receptors all stem from a middle-aged man with Graves' ophthalmopathy.

This clonotype was detected ten times or more. The V call is TRBV9, the J call TRBJ2-5, with 7 nucleotides matching TRBD1. The CDR3 loop spans 14 amino acids. The V gene's germline CDR1 is SGDLS and CDR2 YYNGEE. Losses at the gene ends were 4 bases for V and 5 bases for J; bases not matched to a gene: 8. The CDR3 sequence is CASSTPGTDETQYF. DNA of the CDR3: TGTGCCAGCAGCACCCCTGGGACAGACGAGACCCAGTACTTC.

J is TRBJ1-2 and V is TRBV12-3 or TRBV12-4; D is ambiguous. The V and J ends lost 6 bases and 0 bases respectively, with 8 bases between them. This CDR3 has 13 residues. The CDR3 nucleotides are TGTGCCAGCAGGTGGACCGCTAACTATGGCTACACCTTC. It specifies CASRWTANYGYTF.

The chain carries TRBV6-5 and TRBJ2-7; D not certain. This CDR3 contains 16 residues. CDR1 MNHEY and CDR2 SVGAGI come from the germline V gene. Trimming removed 0 bases at V and 2 bases at J, with 14 bases between. The CDR3 protein is CASSYSSRTYTYEQYF. The CDR3 nucleotides read TGTGCCAGCAGTTACTCTAGCAGGACCTATACCTACGAGCAGTACTTC.

This clonotype was picked up many times. The chain couples TRBV7-9 to TRBJ2-2; D uncertain. The CDR3 is 13 amino acids. V was clipped by 4 bases and J by 8 bases, with 11 bases between them. Germline assignment: CDR1 SEHNR and CDR2 FQNEAQ (reference sequence). CDR3 sequence reads: CASSSLGEGELFF. The CDR3 nucleotides read TGTGCCAGCAGCTCTCTAGGAGAGGGGGAGCTGTTTTTT.

This clonotype was observed many times. This chain uses TRBV19 with TRBJ2-2, with 15 bases fitting TRBD2. This CDR3 has 16 amino acids. In germline, CDR1 is LNHDA, CDR2 SQIVND (reference sequence). V lost 7 bases to trimming and J lost 5 bases; unmatched junction nucleotides: 5. This CDR3 is CASTWTSGRGTGELFF. The DNA for the CDR3 is TGTGCCAGTACCTGGACTAGCGGGAGGGGTACCGGGGAGCTGTTTTTT.

The chain joins TRBV30 to TRBJ1-6; D not certain. Trimming left V 8 bases short and J 10 bases short, with 21 bases between. The CDR3 is 14 residues long. The V gene's germline CDR1 is GTSNPN and CDR2 SVGIG (reference sequence). CDR3 DNA: TGTGCCCATGGAAGAAGGTCGGACTTCTCACCCCTCCACTTT. Protein sequence: CAHGRRSDFSPLHF.

This clonotype occurred many times. The gene calls are TRBV29-1 and TRBJ2-2; 9 nucleotides match TRBD1. The CDR3 is 15 residues long. V gave up 5 bases and J gave up 4 bases; unmatched junction bases: 8. CDR1 and CDR2 from the germline V gene are SQVTM and ANQGSEA. The CDR3 spells CSVNPGQGSTGELFF. The CDR3, as DNA: TGCAGCGTTAACCCGGGACAGGGTAGCACCGGGGAGCTGTTTTTT.

The gene calls are TRBV28 and TRBJ2-5, with 8 positions matching TRBD2. This CDR3 is 14 amino acids long. The V segment lost 5 bases and the J segment 6 bases; nucleotides outside the gene matches: 8. Germline loops: CDR1 MDHEN, CDR2 SYDVKM. The CDR3, as DNA: TGTGCCAGCAGTCAGAAGCGGGAGAGAAAGACCCAGTACTTC. This encodes CASSQKRERKTQYF.

In this sample, this clonotype turned up many times. The CDR3 DNA reads as TGTGCCAGCAGTCTAGCAGTGGGAGGACCTCAGCCCCAGCATTTT. Its translation is CASSLAVGGPQPQHF. The chain recombines TRBV6-2 or TRBV6-3 with TRBJ1-5; D is ambiguous. CDR1 and CDR2 (germline): MNHEY, SVGEGT. This CDR3 has 15 amino acids. V was pared by 5 bases and J by 6 bases, with 17 bases between.

The V gene is TRBV24-1, the J gene TRBJ2-7, with D perhaps matching TRBD1 (5 bases). V was trimmed by 2 bases and J by 2 bases, leaving 9 bases between them. The CDR3 extends over 14 amino acids. Germline V gene data show CDR1 as KGHDR and CDR2 as SFDVKD. The CDR3, as DNA: TGTGCCACCAGTGATTCCCAGGGTACCTACGAGCAGTACTTC. Encoded protein: CATSDSQGTYEQYF.

This clonotype was seen once. The chain joins TRBV6-2 or TRBV6-3 to TRBJ2-5; TRBD2 might be the D (5 bases). V lost 0 bases, J lost 2 bases, and 13 bases lay in between. The CDR3 runs 16 residues. CDR1 is MNHEY and CDR2 is SVGEGT in the germline V gene. CDR3 sequence (DNA): TGTGCCAGCAGTTACTCGGTAGAGGGTACACAAGAGACCCAGTACTTC. Protein sequence: CASSYSVEGTQETQYF.

This clonotype was recorded at least ten times. The J gene is TRBJ1-3, the V gene TRBV12-3 or TRBV12-4; TRBD1 aligns across 8 bases. The CDR3 runs 14 residues. V dropped 5 bases and J dropped 3; count of bases not matched to a gene: 3. The CDR3: CASSHDRGGNTIYF. For the CDR3, the DNA is TGTGCCAGCAGTCATGACAGGGGTGGAAACACCATATATTTT.

In its sample, this clonotype was seen many times. V is TRBV7-9 and J is TRBJ1-3; no definite D call. Trimming stripped 6 bases from V and 2 bases from J, with 14 bases between. The CDR3 consists of 15 residues. Germline CDR1 and CDR2: SEHNR and FQNEAQ (reference sequence). In DNA form, the CDR3 reads TGTGCCAGCAGGTCAGCGGGAGTAGCTGGAAACACCATATATTTT. As protein: CASRSAGVAGNTIYF. Filled out from reference TRBV7-9 and TRBJ1-3, the complete variable domain reads DTGVSQNPRHKITKRGQNVTFRCDPISEHNRLYWYRQTLGQGPEFLTYFQNEAQLEKSRLLSDRFSAERPKGSFSTLEIQRTEQGDSAMYLCASRSAGVAGNTIYFGEGSWLTVV.

This clonotype was recorded many times. The chain combines TRBV6-5 with TRBJ2-5; 7 positions match TRBD2. The V gene end was trimmed by 9 bases and the J gene end by 3 bases; junction bases not matched to a gene: 19. CDR3 length equals 17 residues. The germline CDR1 and CDR2 sequences are MNHEY and SVGAGI. CDR3 protein: CASARRTTGGTKETQYF. In DNA, the CDR3 is TGTGCCAGTGCTCGAAGGACTACCGGGGGGACCAAAGAGACCCAGTACTTC.

The chain carries TRBV28 and TRBJ1-5, with 7 bases matching TRBD1. Germline V gene sequence: CDR1 MDHEN, CDR2 SYDVKM. V trimming: 5 bases; J trimming: 1 base; junction bases outside the gene matches: 5. The CDR3 has 15 residues. CDR3 bases: TGTGCCAGCAGTCATGAACAGGGGAGCAATCAGCCCCAGCATTTT. The encoded protein is CASSHEQGSNQPQHF.

Ten or more counts support this clonotype. This chain connects TRBV15 to TRBJ2-5, with D hard to call. Germline values: CDR1 LNHNV, CDR2 YYDKDF (reference sequence). This CDR3 is built from 14 residues. Trimming took 2 bases from V and 0 from J, leaving 7 bases between them. CDR3 region: CATSRITDQETQYF. In DNA form, the CDR3 reads TGTGCCACCAGCAGAATCACGGACCAAGAGACCCAGTACTTC.

A single count supports this clonotype. This rearrangement joins TRBV5-1 to TRBJ2-2; D possibly corresponds to TRBD1 (5 bases). The CDR3 spans 14 residues. Trimming removed 4 bases from V and 7 bases from J, with 14 bases in between. CDR1 SGHRS and CDR2 YFSETQ come from the germline V gene. Here the CDR3 DNA reads TGCGCCAGCAGCGCCAGGGTAGTGGACGGGGAGCTGTTTTTT. Translating gives CASSARVVDGELFF.

A single count supports this clonotype. This chain joins TRBV6-2 or TRBV6-3 and TRBJ1-4; D perhaps matches TRBD1 (6 bases). The CDR3 has 12 amino acids. Germline V gene lookup returns CDR1 MNHEY and CDR2 SVGEGT. V gave up 6 bases and J gave up 6 bases, with 8 bases separating them. This chain's CDR3 is CASSRQDEKLFF. CDR3 bases: TGTGCCAGCAGCAGACAGGATGAAAAACTGTTTTTT.

This clonotype was observed many times. The genes are TRBV7-2 and TRBJ2-2; the D gene is possibly TRBD2 (5 bases). This CDR3 spans 16 amino acids. CDR1 is SGHTA and CDR2 is FQGNSA in the germline V gene. V was clipped by 0 bases and J by 4 bases, with 12 bases between them. CDR3 sequence (DNA): TGTGCCAGCAGCTTAGCCACTAGTTTCGGCACCGGGGAGCTGTTTTTT. Amino acid sequence: CASSLATSFGTGELFF.

Many counts were recorded for this clonotype. The chain carries TRBV14 and TRBJ1-1; TRBD1 aligns across 10 bases. From germline, CDR1 is SGHDN and CDR2 FVKESK. This CDR3 region has 17 residues. The V and J ends lost 4 bases and 3 bases, in that order; junction bases with no gene match: 11. CDR3 region: CASSPRTGGRRDTEAFF. The CDR3 bases are TGTGCCAGCAGCCCAAGGACAGGGGGTCGACGGGACACTGAAGCTTTCTTT.

This clonotype was counted ten times or more. J is TRBJ2-5 and V is TRBV6-1, with D uncertain. The germline V gene has CDR1 MNHNS and CDR2 SASEGT. This CDR3 is 14 amino acids long. V was clipped by 3 bases and J by 2 bases, with 10 bases between them. CDR3 DNA sequence: TGTGCCAGCAGTGACAGAGAATCACAAGAGACCCAGTACTTC. As protein: CASSDRESQETQYF.

The CDR3 region has the DNA TGTGCCACCTCGACGGTTGAAGGGTATGGCTACACCTTC. This gives the protein CATSTVEGYGYTF. V usage is TRBV28 and J usage is TRBJ1-2; no definite D call. Germline V CDR1 and CDR2: MDHEN, SYDVKM. Trimming stripped 10 bases from V and 5 bases from J, with 17 bases between. The CDR3 loop spans 13 amino acids.

This clonotype was detected ten times or more. V and J are TRBV4-2 and TRBJ1-5; D might be TRBD1 (6 bases). The germline V and J ends were trimmed by 1 base and 3 bases, with 13 bases remaining between them. Germline CDR1 and CDR2: LGHNA and YNFKEQ. This CDR3 comprises 16 residues. The CDR3 loop reads CASSQGGARDNQPQHF. The CDR3 DNA follows: TGTGCCAGCAGCCAAGGGGGGGCGCGAGACAATCAGCCCCAGCATTTT.

This clonotype occurred many times. The gene calls are TRBV7-2 and TRBJ1-2; TRBD1 might be the D (6 bases). The CDR3 contains 14 residues. V shed 7 bases and J shed 8 bases, with 20 bases lying between them. Germline-derived CDR1 and CDR2 are SGHTA and FQGNSA. As DNA, the CDR3 is TGTGCCAGCACCCCCGAGCCGGTCGGGACAGGCTACACCTTC. This encodes CASTPEPVGTGYTF.

This clonotype occurred many times. The chain has TRBV7-3 and TRBJ2-7; TRBD1 aligns across 7 bases. V was pared by 3 bases and J by 2 bases, with 4 bases of the junction left unmatched. Germline V CDR1 and CDR2: SGHTA, FQGTGA. This CDR3 contains 14 residues. This CDR3 is CASSFSGQTYEQYF. The CDR3 nucleotides are TGTGCCAGCAGCTTTTCGGGACAGACCTACGAGCAGTACTTC.

In its sample, this clonotype was seen many times. J is TRBJ1-5 and V is TRBV2; a weak D match, TRBD1 (5 bases). This CDR3 region has 15 residues. V lost 5 bases, J lost 2 bases, and 13 bases lay in between. Germline values: CDR1 SNHLY, CDR2 FYNNEI. The CDR3 bases are TGTGCCAGCAGTCGGGACGGACGAGGCAATCAGCCCCAGCATTTT. It encodes CASSRDGRGNQPQHF.

The sample holds many counts of this clonotype. The J gene is TRBJ2-3, the V gene TRBV4-3; D is perhaps TRBD2 (5 bases). Per germline, CDR1 LGHNA and CDR2 YSLEER. V lost 0 bases, J lost 0 bases, and 10 bases lay in between. This CDR3 is 16 amino acids long. The CDR3 sequence is CASSQDRLASTDTQYF. The DNA for the CDR3 is TGCGCCAGCAGCCAAGATCGGCTAGCTAGCACAGATACGCAGTATTTT.

The sample holds many counts of this clonotype. The chain links TRBV3-1 to TRBJ2-7; 7 bases map to TRBD2. Trimming cost V 5 bases and J 2 bases; bases outside gene matches: 9. Per the germline V gene, CDR1 is LGHDT and CDR2 is YNNKEL (reference sequence). The length of the CDR3 is 15 residues. In nucleotides, the CDR3 is TGTGCCAGCAGCGAAGGGGCGGGGGACCCCTACGAGCAGTACTTC. Translating gives CASSEGAGDPYEQYF.

This clonotype was picked up many times. The V and J genes are TRBV13 and TRBJ2-5; either TRBD1 or TRBD2 may fit D (5 bases each). This CDR3 comprises 15 residues. V was clipped by 5 bases and J by 5 bases, with 18 bases between them. From germline, CDR1 is PRHDT and CDR2 FYEKMQ (reference sequence). CDR3 nucleotides: TGTGCCAGCAGCCAAACACGGGGCAATATGGAGACCCAGTACTTC. Translation gives CASSQTRGNMETQYF.

This clonotype was picked up many times. The chain links TRBV3-1 to TRBJ1-1; maybe TRBD1 (6 bases). Trimming stripped 6 bases from V and 4 bases from J, with 15 bases between. Germline CDR1 is LGHDT and CDR2 is YNNKEL (reference sequence). This CDR3 has 14 amino acids. This chain's CDR3 is CASRGGGTGTEAFF. The CDR3 nucleotides are TGTGCCAGCAGGGGAGGGGGGACCGGCACTGAAGCTTTCTTT.

In this sample, this clonotype turned up many times. This chain uses TRBV28 with TRBJ2-2, with 7 bases lining up with TRBD1. This CDR3 contains 15 residues. Germline V lookup: CDR1 MDHEN, CDR2 SYDVKM. Unmatched junction bases numbered 11, after V lost 6 bases and J lost 7 bases. CDR3 coding DNA: TGTGCCAGCAGCACGACAGGGTCTGGGGGCGGGGAGCTGTTTTTT. Protein sequence: CASSTTGSGGGELFF.

Ten or more counts support this clonotype. The rearrangement links TRBV15 to TRBJ2-7; 9 bases match TRBD1. V trimming: 0 bases; J trimming: 3 bases; junction bases outside the gene matches: 3. The CDR3 covers 15 residues. The germline V gene encodes CDR1 LNHNV and CDR2 YYDKDF (reference sequence). CDR3 DNA sequence: TGTGCCACCAGCAGAGAACCGGGACAGGGCTACGAGCAGTACTTC. This encodes CATSREPGQGYEQYF.